The subject of this entry is one T cell receptor (beta chain). Its antigen is undetermined. Each CDR3 protein gets one entry after TCRdb re-called the 5' RACE reads with MiXCR. Altogether around 300,000 distinct CDR3 sequences are present, about 4% being singletons, with the ten largest covering about 22%. The sample originates from a study of T cells after yellow fever vaccination. Findings of the study overall: Abundant bulk-population clonotypes could contaminate the FACS-sorted repertoires. The appearance of a small share of clonotypes in both CD4 and CD8 compartments was observed. Once the booster was given, most primary-vaccination clones reappeared, at approximately 97% for CD4 and 88% for CD8.

The V end lost 1 base, the J end lost 2 bases, and 5 bases lay between the germline ends. The CDR3 is 13 amino acids. CDR1 LNHDA and CDR2 SQIVND come from the germline V gene (reference sequence). The receptor was derived from a man aged 18 to 29 who received the YFV17D yellow fever vaccine. This material consisted of PBMCs, taken 5 days after the yellow fever booster vaccination. The chain couples TRBV19 to TRBJ2-5, with D unclear. The CDR3: CASSIVWQETQYF. The CDR3 DNA reads TGTGCCAGTAGTATAGTGTGGCAAGAGACCCAGTACTTC.